Listed below are T cell receptor beta chains from one sample, sequenced in a study of T cells after yellow fever vaccination. TCRdb reprocessed the 5' RACE reads via MiXCR and lists one record per CDR3 protein. The sample contains a few hundred thousand distinct CDR3 sequences, 7% to 10% of which appear only once. The sample in question was PBMCs, obtained approximately 40 days after the first yellow fever vaccination. These receptors were taken from a man younger than 35 who received the YFV17D yellow fever vaccine. Each CDR3 is given with its conserved first and last residue. The D gene is left open where the match is weak. Clone sizes are given selectively: once, few, many, or a class where the clone is expanded.

j_call clone_size d_call v_call cdr3_length cdr3_nt cdr3_aa
TRBJ2-2 many TRBD2 TRBV20-1 13 TGCAGTGTTCCGGGGGGGCTCACCGGGGAGCTGTTTTTT CSVPGGLTGELFF
TRBJ1-1 few NA TRBV7-2 17 TGTGCCAGCAGCCCTCGGCGGGGGGAAAGTGGTTACACTGAAGCTTTCTTT CASSPRRGESGYTEAFF
TRBJ2-3 NA NA TRBV20-1 17 TGCAGTGCTGCCGGGACGGAGGGGCAACCTAGCACAGATACGCAGTATTTT CSAAGTEGQPSTDTQYF
TRBJ2-1 NA NA TRBV4-2 13 TGTGCCAGCAGCCAAGGAGAGATTTCAGAGCAGTTCTTC CASSQGEISEQFF
TRBJ1-3 few NA TRBV3-1 15 TGTGCCAGCAGACTGGACACCTACTCTGGAAACACCATATATTTT CASRLDTYSGNTIYF
TRBJ2-7 many TRBD1 TRBV11-1 14 TGTGCCAGCAGGCCCGGACAGGGACCTTACGAGCAGTACTTC CASRPGQGPYEQYF
TRBJ2-1 NA NA TRBV5-1 13 TGCGCCAGCAGCACCCGAGTTACGGATGAGCAGTTCTTC CASSTRVTDEQFF
TRBJ2-3 few NA TRBV3-1 13 TGTGCCAGCAGCCAAACTCGCACGAATACGCAGTATTTT CASSQTRTNTQYF
TRBJ2-3 many TRBD2 TRBV29-1 14 TGCAGCGTTGGTTTCGGGGGGAGCACAGATACGCAGTATTTT CSVGFGGSTDTQYF
TRBJ2-6 once NA TRBV2 15 TGTGCCAGCAGGCGAGAGATGTCTGGGGCCAACGTCCTGACTTTC CASRREMSGANVLTF
TRBJ2-3 NA TRBD2 TRBV5-1 17 TGCGCCAGCAGCCCCCCTGTGGGCGGGGGGAACACAGATACGCAGTATTTT CASSPPVGGGNTDTQYF
TRBJ1-6 few TRBD1 TRBV19 16 TGTGCCAGTAGAACAAGAGGGACAGGGCCGCATTCACCCCTCCACTTT CASRTRGTGPHSPLHF
TRBJ2-1 few TRBD2 TRBV20-1 13 TGCAGTGCTACCTCTAGCGGGGGCAATGAGCAGTTCTTC CSATSSGGNEQFF
TRBJ1-1 few NA TRBV7-6 12 TGTGCCAGCAGATCTGAAGGGACTGAAGCTTTCTTT CASRSEGTEAFF
TRBJ2-7 NA NA TRBV12-3/TRBV12-4 13 TGTGCCAGCAGTTTCTACCAGGGTCGCGAGCAGTACTTC CASSFYQGREQYF
TRBJ2-3 few NA TRBV4-1 14 TGCGCCAGCAGGGAGGTCATAGCGGCAGATACGCAGTATTTT CASREVIAADTQYF
TRBJ2-3 NA NA TRBV20-1 16 TGCAGTGCTAGAACTACGGGGGGCTTTAACACAGATACGCAGTATTTT CSARTTGGFNTDTQYF
TRBJ1-6 NA NA TRBV9 15 TGTGCCAGCAGCGTAGAGGGAGGAGAGAATTCACCCCTCCACTTT CASSVEGGENSPLHF
TRBJ2-7 medium-sized TRBD1 TRBV7-8 16 TGTGCCAGCAGCTTGAGCTCCGGGACAGGGAACTACGAGCAGTACTTC CASSLSSGTGNYEQYF
TRBJ2-2 NA NA TRBV6-5 15 TGTGCCAGCAGCCTTACAGGCTCCAAGTGGGGGGAGCTGTTTTTT CASSLTGSKWGELFF
TRBJ2-7 few TRBD1 TRBV29-1 13 TGCAGCGTTCGGACGACAGGGAAGTACGAGCAGTACTTC CSVRTTGKYEQYF
TRBJ1-4 few NA TRBV5-6 14 TGTGCCAGCAGCCCCGGACAGCGTAATGAAAAACTGTTTTTT CASSPGQRNEKLFF
TRBJ2-1 NA TRBD1 TRBV11-1 14 TGTGCCAGCAGCTTAGACGTTACAGGGGCCGAGCAGTTCTTC CASSLDVTGAEQFF
TRBJ1-5 NA NA TRBV6-2/TRBV6-3 17 TGTGCCAGCAGTTACTTGCCGGGAGGGGCTGGCAATCAGCCCCAGCATTTT CASSYLPGGAGNQPQHF
TRBJ1-1 NA NA TRBV13 13 TGTGCCAGCAGCTTAGGAGATAACACTGAAGCTTTCTTT CASSLGDNTEAFF
TRBJ2-3 many NA TRBV5-1 16 TGCGCCAGCAGCCAAGGACGAGGGGGTGTCACAGATACGCAGTATTTT CASSQGRGGVTDTQYF
TRBJ1-6 many NA TRBV18 14 TGTGCCAGCAGTCCCACAGGCGGCAATTCACCCCTCCACTTT CASSPTGGNSPLHF
TRBJ1-1 NA NA TRBV10-3 19 TGTGCCATCAGTGAGTCGGCTTTGCGGGCAGGGGAAAGGAACACTGAAGCTTTCTTT CAISESALRAGERNTEAFF
TRBJ1-2 NA NA TRBV6-2/TRBV6-3 15 TGTGCCAGCAAGGGTGACCCAGGGCAAGACTATGGCTACACCTTC CASKGDPGQDYGYTF
TRBJ1-2 few NA TRBV27 14 TGTGCCAGCAGTTTATCCGGCCTCTCTCGGGGCTACACCTTC CASSLSGLSRGYTF
TRBJ2-1 NA TRBD2 TRBV11-2 18 TGTGCCAGCAGCTCCTCCAGCGGGGGGGCGAGCTCCTACAATGAGCAGTTCTTC CASSSSSGGASSYNEQFF
TRBJ1-1 many NA TRBV6-2/TRBV6-3 15 TGTGCCAGCAGTTACAGTGGGAGCGGGCAGACTGAAGCTTTCTTT CASSYSGSGQTEAFF
TRBJ2-1 few NA TRBV5-5 15 TGTGCCAGCAGTCCCTGGGACGTACTTCGCAATGAGCAGTTCTTC CASSPWDVLRNEQFF
TRBJ2-1 few NA TRBV7-9 15 TGTGCCAGCAGCTACCTCCGCGGGCCCTACAATGAGCAGTTCTTC CASSYLRGPYNEQFF
TRBJ2-5 few TRBD1 TRBV5-1 14 TGCGCCAGCAGCTCACAGGGGCTAGAAGAGACCCAGTACTTC CASSSQGLEETQYF
TRBJ1-2 NA TRBD1 TRBV12-3/TRBV12-4 13 TGTGCCAGCAGTTCGACAGGGGAGCCTGGCTACACCTTC CASSSTGEPGYTF
TRBJ1-2 few NA TRBV20-1 13 TGCAGTGCTAGAGAGGGGACGGCCTACGGCTACACCTTC CSAREGTAYGYTF
TRBJ2-5 few TRBD1 TRBV18 15 TGTGCCAGCTCACCAAGGACAGGGACGAAAGAGACCCAGTACTTC CASSPRTGTKETQYF
TRBJ2-3 NA TRBD2 TRBV13 17 TGTGCCATCAGCGCAACTAGCGGGGGGGCGAGCGGGAGGACGCAGTATTTT CAISATSGGASGRTQYF
TRBJ2-5 many TRBD1 TRBV19 16 TGTGCCAGTAGTACTCGCCAGACAGGGATCTACGAGACCCAGTACTTC CASSTRQTGIYETQYF
TRBJ1-1 NA NA TRBV5-1 16 TGCGCCAGCAGACTAACACCTTACGATCCCGGGGCTGAAGCTTTCTTT CASRLTPYDPGAEAFF
TRBJ2-3 NA NA TRBV29-1 12 TGCAGCGTTGATTTAGTATCGGATACGCAGTATTTT CSVDLVSDTQYF
TRBJ2-2 few NA TRBV10-1 19 TGCGCCAGCAGTGAGCTGGTCGGGGGCTTCGGGGGACCTACCGGGGAGCTGTTTTTT CASSELVGGFGGPTGELFF
TRBJ2-1 NA NA TRBV3-1 14 TGTGCCAGCAGCCAAGTTACAGGCTACAATGAGCAGTTCTTC CASSQVTGYNEQFF
TRBJ1-1 many TRBD1 TRBV20-1 17 TGCAGTGCTAGGGGGACAGGGGCCACTTTTTGGTACACTGAAGCTTTCTTT CSARGTGATFWYTEAFF